What follows describes a single T cell receptor (beta chain). The antigen is unknown. Each CDR3 protein gets one entry after TCRdb re-called the 5' RACE reads with MiXCR. The table shows fewer than 650,000 distinct CDR3 sequences, with 17% occurring only once. The CDR3 is 15 amino acids. The germline V and J ends were trimmed by 0 bases and 8 bases, with 14 bases remaining between them. Looked up from germline, CDR1 is SGHDN and CDR2 is FVKESK. The entry originates in a study of T-cell memory formation after mild COVID-19. About the study: TCR clustering was largely donor specific. Study outcomes and limitations: Clones that got smaller from day 15 to 85 had even CD4/CD8, while clones growing later tipped toward CD4+.

The TCR comes from an adult woman who had mild COVID-19 (a few samples of this study predate the infection). Cell type and time point are not known. Sequenced input: PBMCs or a T cell subset sorted from them (not recorded which). The chain uses TRBV14 and TRBJ2-1; D may be TRBD1 or TRBD2 (5 bases each). CDR3 coding DNA: TGTGCCAGCAGCCAAGATGAGGGGTTCTTTTATGAGCAGTTCTTC. As protein: CASSQDEGFFYEQFF. The full variable domain, rest sourced from reference TRBV14 and TRBJ2-1, is EAGVTQFPSHSVIEKGQTVTLRCDPISGHDNLYWYRRVMGKEIKFLLHFVKESKQDESGMPNNRFLAERTGGTYSTLKVQPAELEDSGVYFCASSQDEGFFYEQFFGPGTRLTVL.